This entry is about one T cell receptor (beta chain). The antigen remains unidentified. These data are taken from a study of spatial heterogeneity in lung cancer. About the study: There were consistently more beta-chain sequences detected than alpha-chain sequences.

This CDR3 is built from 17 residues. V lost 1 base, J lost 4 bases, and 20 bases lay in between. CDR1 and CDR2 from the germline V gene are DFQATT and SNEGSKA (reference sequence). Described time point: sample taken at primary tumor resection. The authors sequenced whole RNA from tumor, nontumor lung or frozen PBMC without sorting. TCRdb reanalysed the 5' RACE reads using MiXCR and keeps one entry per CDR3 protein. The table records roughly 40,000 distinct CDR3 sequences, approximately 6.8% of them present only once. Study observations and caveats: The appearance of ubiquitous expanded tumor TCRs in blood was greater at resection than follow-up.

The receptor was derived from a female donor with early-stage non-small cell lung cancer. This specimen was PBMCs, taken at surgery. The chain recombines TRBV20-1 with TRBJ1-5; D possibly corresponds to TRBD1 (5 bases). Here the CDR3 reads CSARGDRGSIVNQPQHF. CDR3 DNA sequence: TGCAGTGCTAGAGGCGACAGAGGGTCTATCGTGAATCAGCCCCAGCATTTT.